Listed below are T cell receptor beta chains from one sample, sequenced in a study of blood T cell repertoires in COVID-19. Sequencing used immunoSEQ multiplex PCR; TCRdb keeps in-frame clones, though not all of them. The sample lists roughly 350,000 clones; 85% were seen once. The sample consisted of peripheral blood. Receptors originate from a woman between 18 and 29 years old with acute or convalescent COVID-19. Both conserved end residues are part of each CDR3. A D gene is named only where the DNA matches it firmly. The listing skips clone size in some rows; elsewhere it reads once, few, many or a size class.

D gene | J gene | V gene | clone size | CDR3 protein | CDR3 DNA
- | TRBJ2-5 | TRBV4-1 | - | CASSQVGLQETQYF | TGCGCCAGCAGCCAAGTAGGACTTCAAGAGACCCAGTACTTC
TRBD1 | TRBJ2-7 | TRBV28 | - | CASSFGTGGDEQYF | TGTGCCAGCAGTTTCGGGACAGGGGGGGACGAGCAGTACTTC
TRBD1 | TRBJ1-1 | TRBV9 | - | CASSPRQGADTEAFF | TGTGCCAGCAGCCCCAGACAGGGGGCGGACACTGAAGCTTTCTTT
TRBD1 | TRBJ1-5 | TRBV27 | - | CASGQGLNQPQHF | TGTGCCAGCGGACAGGGCCTCAATCAGCCCCAGCATTTT
TRBD1 | TRBJ1-5 | TRBV2 | - | CARGQGGNQPQHF | TGTGCCAGAGGACAGGGCGGCAATCAGCCCCAGCATTTT
TRBD1 | TRBJ1-6 | TRBV30 | - | CAWWPLGTVNSPLHF | TGTGCCTGGTGGCCCCTCGGGACAGTAAATTCACCCCTCCACTTT
- | TRBJ1-5 | TRBV19 | few | CASSWTGSGNQPQHF | TGTGCCAGTTCCTGGACTGGAAGTGGCAATCAGCCCCAGCATTTT
TRBD2 | TRBJ2-3 | TRBV19 | - | CASSPSGDTQYF | TGTGCCAGTAGTCCTAGCGGGGATACGCAGTATTTT
TRBD1 | TRBJ1-5 | TRBV2 | - | CASRSTGDSNQPQHF | TGTGCCAGCCGATCCACAGGGGATAGCAATCAGCCCCAGCATTTT
TRBD1 | TRBJ2-7 | TRBV6-2/TRBV6-3 | - | CASSYGTDTYYEQYF | TGTGCCAGCAGTTACGGGACAGATACTTACTACGAGCAGTACTTC
- | TRBJ1-2 | TRBV5-1 | - | CASSPQGEDGYTF | TGCGCCAGCAGCCCACAGGGAGAGGATGGCTACACCTTC
TRBD2 | TRBJ2-7 | TRBV27 | - | CASSPGTSPLYEQYF | TGTGCCAGCAGTCCGGGGACTAGCCCTCTCTACGAGCAGTACTTC
TRBD1 | TRBJ1-5 | TRBV5-6 | - | CASSSGQTFLSNQPQHF | TGTGCCAGCAGCTCGGGACAGACATTTTTGAGCAATCAGCCCCAGCATTTT
TRBD1 | TRBJ1-1 | TRBV12-5 | few | CASKGALTEAFF | TGTGCCAGTAAGGGGGCCCTCACTGAAGCTTTCTTT
TRBD1 | TRBJ1-5 | TRBV7-9 | few | CASSLRTGQHQPQHF | TGTGCCAGCAGCCTTCGGACAGGGCAGCATCAGCCCCAGCATTTT
TRBD1 | TRBJ2-7 | TRBV7-9 | - | CASSGRTGQPHEQYF | TGTGCCAGCAGCGGACGGACAGGTCAACCCCACGAGCAGTACTTC
- | TRBJ2-7 | TRBV28 | - | CASSHSQQYF | TGTGCCAGCAGCCACTCCCAGCAGTACTTC
TRBD1 | TRBJ1-1 | TRBV27 | - | CASSKRQGRKGNTEAFF | TGTGCCAGCAGTAAGAGACAGGGAAGAAAGGGGAACACTGAAGCTTTCTTT
- | TRBJ1-4 | TRBV15 | many | CATSIQRATNEKLFF | TGTGCCACCAGCATCCAGCGTGCAACTAATGAAAAACTGTTTTTT
- | TRBJ2-7 | TRBV27 | - | CASREGYEQYF | TGTGCCAGCAGGGAGGGATACGAGCAGTACTTC
- | TRBJ1-2 | TRBV25-1 | - | CASSEATWEGYTF | TGTGCCAGCAGTGAAGCGACTTGGGAGGGCTACACCTTC
- | TRBJ1-2 | TRBV4-1 | - | CASSHRRGNYGYTF | TGCGCCAGCAGCCACCGTAGGGGCAACTATGGCTACACCTTC
- | TRBJ1-5 | TRBV2 | few | CASSEPREQPQHF | TGTGCCAGCAGTGAGCCCCGGGAACAGCCCCAGCATTTT
TRBD1 | TRBJ1-1 | TRBV6-6 | - | CASSHDRGTFF | TGTGCCAGCAGCCACGACAGGGGGACTTTCTTT
- | TRBJ1-2 | TRBV7-9 | - | CASSYTGGVVNGYTF | TGTGCCAGCAGCTATACGGGGGGCGTTGTAAATGGCTACACCTTC
- | TRBJ2-7 | TRBV3-1/TRBV3-2 | - | CASSLGTPYEQYF | TGTGCCAGCAGCCTGGGGACACCCTACGAGCAGTACTTC
- | TRBJ2-3 | TRBV9 | - | CASGRGSYASSTDTQYF | TGTGCCAGCGGCCGGGGATCCTACGCCTCTAGCACAGATACGCAGTATTTT
TRBD2 | TRBJ2-1 | TRBV4-2 | - | CASSHGSGRASNEQFF | TGTGCCAGCAGCCACGGAAGCGGGAGGGCCAGTAATGAGCAGTTCTTC
- | TRBJ2-5 | TRBV24-1 | - | CATSDPNGMRETQYF | TGTGCCACCAGTGACCCGAACGGGATGCGGGAGACCCAGTACTTC